This T cell receptor (beta chain) was profiled in a study of shared clonotypes between healthy human individuals. General observations from the study: Some naive CD4 clonotypes, roughly 5%, turned up in common across a few donors.

Data came from immunoSEQ multiplex PCR; TCRdb stores just in-frame clones and leaves some out. The sample records millions of clones, approximately 93% being singletons. CD4+ cells underwent separation, giving CD45RA+ naive and CD45RA-negative memory subsets. Worth noting for this clone: Its antigen is as yet unknown.

In germline, CDR1 is SGHTA, CDR2 FQGNSA. The CDR3 extends over 14 amino acids. V lost 2 bases and J lost 7; bases outside the gene matches: 8. The sample consisted of naive CD4+ T cells from PBMCs. Specified subset: CD45RA+ positively selected. This TCR came from a man younger than 30 in good health. Some clones in this sample may be carry-over from other donors' samples. J is TRBJ2-7 and V is TRBV7-2, with TRBD2 identical over 7 bases. CDR3: CASSLLPTSLEQYF. The CDR3 DNA is TGTGCCAGCAGCTTACTCCCGACTAGCTTGGAGCAGTACTTC.